This T cell receptor beta chain was identified during a study of blood T cell repertoires in COVID-19. Study-wide context: The United States, Italy and Spain provided the acute and convalescent COVID-19 samples.

Authors' methods: By means of reference gene primer amplification, nucleated cell counts were estimated. Sequencing was performed with immunoSEQ multiplex PCR; in TCRdb, only in-frame clones are kept and a portion is missing. D and trimming come from the DNA, and the V and J calls and clone size come from that table. The table includes approximately 430,000 clones, roughly 90% detected once. V was trimmed by 4 bases and J by 7 bases, leaving 10 bases between them. The CDR3 is 11 residues long. The germline V gene encodes CDR1 DFQATT and CDR2 SNEGSKA (reference sequence). V and J are TRBV20-1 and TRBJ1-1, with D perhaps TRBD1 (5 bases). The receptor was isolated from a woman in her 30s with active or convalescent COVID-19. Material for sequencing was peripheral blood. CDR3 in DNA: TGCAGTGCTAATGAGGGGCATGAAGCTTTCTTT. It specifies CSANEGHEAFF.